This is a list of T cell receptor beta chains from one sample in a study of cytomegalovirus exposure and HLA in healthy donors. TCRdb's table, derived via immunoSEQ multiplex PCR, lists solely in-frame clones and lacks some. The data show over 150,000 clones, 68% seen once. Sequencing was performed on PBMCs. The source is a woman aged 40 to 50 in good health and CMV-seropositive. CDR3s include the opening cysteine and the closing phenylalanine or tryptophan. A D gene is named only where the DNA matches it firmly. For some rows the clone size is stated as once, few or many, or as a class when expanded; others skip it.

>TRBJ1-6|TRBD1|TRBV27|NA
TGTGCCAGCGCCTCCGGGACAGGGTATTCACCCCTCCACTTT
CASASGTGYSPLHF
>TRBJ2-3|NA|TRBV9|NA
TGTGCCAGCAGCGTAGCGGGGGAGCCAGATACGCAGTATTTT
CASSVAGEPDTQYF
>TRBJ1-5|NA|TRBV9|NA
TGTGCCAGCAGCGTAGGCCAAGGGGGAGGCAATCAGCCCCAGCATTTT
CASSVGQGGGNQPQHF
>TRBJ2-1|NA|TRBV15|few
TGTGCCCAATCCCGAGGGTGCGAGCAGTTCTTC
CAQSRGCEQFF
>TRBJ1-2|NA|TRBV4-1|once
TGCGCCAGCAGCCAAGAGGCAGCGGCTGGCTACACCTTC
CASSQEAAAGYTF
>TRBJ1-1|NA|TRBV29-1|NA
TGCAGCGTTATCGGAGCGGGCACTGAAGCTTTCTTT
CSVIGAGTEAFF
>TRBJ2-2|TRBD1|TRBV5-4|NA
TGTGCCAGCCACAGGGGGCCCACCGCGAACACCGGGGAGCTGTTTTTT
CASHRGPTANTGELFF
>TRBJ2-3|TRBD2|TRBV29-1|NA
TGCAGCGCTACTAGCGGGGGAGGTGGCACAGATACGCAGTATTTT
CSATSGGGGTDTQYF
>TRBJ2-3|TRBD2|TRBV5-1|NA
TGCGCCAGCTGTTATGGGACTAGCGGGTACACAGATACGCAGTATTTT
CASCYGTSGYTDTQYF
>TRBJ1-2|NA|TRBV29-1|NA
TGCAGCGTGGACCCAGGGAATGGCTACCCCTTC
CSVDPGNGYPF
>TRBJ1-1|NA|TRBV19|NA
TGTGCCAGTAGTCACAGGGAGAACACTGAAGCTTTCTTT
CASSHRENTEAFF
>TRBJ1-5|TRBD1|TRBV7-8|few
TGTGCCAGCAAGCCGGGACAGGGGAATCAGCCCCAGAATTTT
CASKPGQGNQPQNF
>TRBJ1-4|NA|TRBV28|NA
TGTGCCAGCAGCCCCCTCACGGGTTTTGAAAAACTGTTTTTT
CASSPLTGFEKLFF
>TRBJ2-5|NA|TRBV4-2|NA
TGTGCCAGCAGCCAAGAAACAGGATCGAAGACCCAGTACTTC
CASSQETGSKTQYF
>TRBJ2-3|TRBD1|TRBV5-1|NA
TGCGCCAGCAGCTTCGGGACAGGGGGTGGGGCAGATACGCAGTATTTT
CASSFGTGGGADTQYF
>TRBJ2-3|TRBD1|TRBV5-1|NA
TGCGCCAGCAGCCCGGGACAGGGGTACACAGATACGCAGTATTTT
CASSPGQGYTDTQYF
>TRBJ1-3|NA|TRBV28|NA
TGTGCCAGCAGTCTTTTAGACAGGATTACTGGAAACACCATATATTTT
CASSLLDRITGNTIYF
>TRBJ1-5|NA|TRBV6-1|NA
TGTGCCAGCAGTGAACGAGAGAATCAGCCCCAGCATTTT
CASSERENQPQHF
>TRBJ2-7|TRBD1|TRBV7-8|few
TGTGCCAGCAGCGGGACAGGGGGCCCAGGCGAGCAGTACTTC
CASSGTGGPGEQYF
>TRBJ2-3|TRBD1|TRBV4-1|few
TGCGCCAGCAGCCAAGGGACAGGGCCTAGGACAGATACGCAGTATTTT
CASSQGTGPRTDTQYF
>TRBJ2-5|NA|TRBV7-2|few
TGTGCCAGCAGCTTAGGGGGGCTAGGGTGGGAGACCCAGTACTTC
CASSLGGLGWETQYF
>TRBJ2-2|TRBD2|TRBV6-1|NA
TGTGCCAGCATCGGGAGGGGCGGGGCCGGGGAGCTGTTTTTT
CASIGRGGAGELFF
>TRBJ2-3|NA|TRBV5-1|NA
TGCGCCAGCAGCTCGGGCACAGATACGCAGTATTTT
CASSSGTDTQYF
>TRBJ2-3|TRBD1|TRBV25-1|once
TGTGCCAGCAGGGGGACAGGGGGCGTAGATACGCAGTATTTT
CASRGTGGVDTQYF
>TRBJ2-3|TRBD2|TRBV12-5|NA
TGTGCTAGTGGTTTGGTACTGGTCGGGGGGAGCGCAGATACGCAGTATTTT
CASGLVLVGGSADTQYF
>TRBJ2-2|NA|TRBV28|NA
TGTGCCAGCAGCGACCCGGGGGAGGGGGACACCGGGGAGCTGTTTTTT
CASSDPGEGDTGELFF
>TRBJ2-1|TRBD1|TRBV10-3|NA
TGTGCCATTACATCTGGACAGGGTTCCTACAATGAGCAGTTCTTC
CAITSGQGSYNEQFF
>TRBJ1-2|NA|TRBV29-1|NA
TGCAGCGTTGAGGCGGGGGACTATGGCTACCCCTTC
CSVEAGDYGYPF
>TRBJ2-6|NA|TRBV28|few
TGTGCCAGCAGGGGAATACGGGTAGGGGGACGGGGTGGGGCCAACGTCCTGACTTTC
CASRGIRVGGRGGANVLTF
>TRBJ1-4|TRBD1|TRBV5-1|NA
TGCGCCAGCAGTACCGGGACAGGGGTTGATAATGAAAAACTGTTTTTT
CASSTGTGVDNEKLFF
>TRBJ1-2|NA|TRBV6-1|NA
TGTGCCGTCCTAGTACTCTTTAACTATGGCTACACCTTC
CAVLVLFNYGYTF
>TRBJ1-5|TRBD1|TRBV18|NA
TGTGCCAGCTCACCGGGACAGGGAAGTCAGCCCCAGCATTTT
CASSPGQGSQPQHF
>TRBJ1-3|NA|TRBV19|NA
TGTGCCAGTAGTCTGGACAGTACAGGATTCTCTGGAAACACCATATATTTT
CASSLDSTGFSGNTIYF
>TRBJ1-2|TRBD1|TRBV4-2|NA
TGTGCCAGCAGCCAAGTCACAGGGGAGCGCGGCTACACCTTC
CASSQVTGERGYTF
>TRBJ1-4|NA|TRBV9|once
TGTGCCAGCAGCGTAGCTCAGGGTTTCGGAGAAAAACTGTTTTTT
CASSVAQGFGEKLFF
>TRBJ1-6|NA|TRBV25-1|once
TGTGCCAGCAGTGACCTTGTGTGGACACCAGATAATTCACCCCTCCACTTT
CASSDLVWTPDNSPLHF
>TRBJ2-7|NA|TRBV28|few
TGTGCCAGCCTAAGAGAGGGTGGGGACGAGCAGTACTTC
CASLREGGDEQYF
>TRBJ2-2|TRBD1|TRBV7-6|NA
TGTGCCAGCAGCACTCGGACAGGGAGAACCGGGGAGCTGTTTTTT
CASSTRTGRTGELFF
>TRBJ2-7|TRBD2|TRBV27|NA
TGTGCCAGCAGTTTCCGACTAGCGGGTAGCTCCTACGAGCAGTACTTC
CASSFRLAGSSYEQYF
>TRBJ2-1|TRBD2|TRBV4-2|NA
TGTGCCAGCAGCCCTCCTCTAGCGGGGGAGCAGTTCTTC
CASSPPLAGEQFF
>TRBJ2-7|TRBD2|TRBV11-2|NA
TGTGCCAGCAGCTTGGGACTAGCGGGGATTAGTAAGTACTTC
CASSLGLAGISKYF
>TRBJ2-7|NA|TRBV6-5|few
TGTGCCAGCAGACAGGGAGATGAGCAGTACTTC
CASRQGDEQYF
>TRBJ2-3|TRBD1|TRBV5-6|NA
TGTGCCAGCAGCAGACAGGGAAATACGCAGTATTTT
CASSRQGNTQYF
>TRBJ1-3|NA|TRBV5-6|NA
TGTGCCAGCAGCTTATCCCCCGGGGGAAGTGGAAACACCATATATTTT
CASSLSPGGSGNTIYF
>TRBJ2-1|NA|TRBV9|NA
TGTGCCAGCAGCGTCGCGGCTCACGGTGAGCAGTTCTTC
CASSVAAHGEQFF
>TRBJ2-7|NA|TRBV5-4|NA
TGTGCCAGCAGCTTGGGGGTAGCGTTAAGCTCCTACGAGCAGTACTTC
CASSLGVALSSYEQYF
>TRBJ2-2|NA|TRBV5-4|NA
TGTGCCAGCAGCTTGTCGAGGGGGGGCACCGGGGAGCTGTTTTTT
CASSLSRGGTGELFF
>TRBJ2-7|NA|TRBV28|NA
TGTGCCAGCAGCCTGACTAGTCGGTTCTCCTACGAGCAGTACTTC
CASSLTSRFSYEQYF
>TRBJ1-1|TRBD1|TRBV19|NA
TGTGCCAGTAGTCCCCCGGGACAGGGGCCCACTGAAGCTTTCTTT
CASSPPGQGPTEAFF
>TRBJ1-2|NA|TRBV6-1|once
TGTGCCAGCAGTCTACAATTGGGCTACCCCTTC
CASSLQLGYPF
>TRBJ2-7|TRBD1|TRBV29-1|few
TGCAGCGTTAAGGCCACAGGGGGCGCGTTCTACGAGCAGTACTTC
CSVKATGGAFYEQYF
>TRBJ2-2|TRBD1|TRBV19|NA
TGTGCCAGTAGCAGGACAGGTAACACCGGGGAGCTGTTTTTT
CASSRTGNTGELFF
>TRBJ2-5|TRBD1|TRBV7-7|few
TGTGCTAGCAGCTTAGCCATGACAGGGGGAGAGACCCAGTACTTC
CASSLAMTGGETQYF